Included here is one T cell receptor (beta chain) sequence, with context. Its antigen is currently unknown. The CDR3 totals 15 residues. Germline V lookup: CDR1 MNHNY, CDR2 SVGAGI (reference sequence). Losses at the gene ends were 5 bases for V and 8 bases for J; bases not matched to a gene: 9. This sample is part of a study of cytomegalovirus exposure and HLA in healthy donors. Findings of the study overall: Researchers had no immune exposure information except CMV serostatus available. Later examination showed HLA-associated TCR beta chains had greater clonal expansion than equally common others. Later findings reportedly placed an Asian-associated ancestry cluster below the roughly 700-donor mean for N-insertions. TCR beta V- and J-gene trimming was later associated with a missense DCLRE1C variant.

In the PCR, 60 Vbeta and 13 Jbeta primers were used. Assay used: immunoSEQ multiplex PCR; TCRdb lists only in-frame clones, some missing. The sample includes approximately 90,000 clones, roughly two thirds of them seen just once. The chain couples TRBV6-6 to TRBJ1-6, with 7 bases identical to TRBD1. Sequencing used PBMCs. This TCR was recovered from a woman aged 45 to 65 in good health and CMV-seropositive. CDR3 bases: TGTGCCAGCAGTACCGGGACAGCGGGAGATTCACCCCTCCACTTT. Its translation: CASSTGTAGDSPLHF.